Listed below are T cell receptor beta chains from one sample, sequenced in a study of glioma-infiltrating T cells after dendritic cell vaccination. TCRdb's copy holds only in-frame clones and misses some; the assay was immunoSEQ multiplex PCR. Of 20,000 or so clones listed, 89% are singletons. This material consisted of blood, taken after dendritic cell vaccination. The source is a human donor with glioblastoma. The CDR3 runs from the conserved cysteine through the conserved F or W. D genes are given only for firm matches. Rows give clone size only sometimes, using once, few, many, or a class for an expanded clone.

cdr3_aa: CASSIAAGGPPDTQYF; cdr3_nt: TGTGCCAGTAGTATAGCGGCGGGGGGGCCTCCAGATACGCAGTATTTT; clone_size: -; v_call: TRBV19; d_call: TRBD2; j_call: TRBJ2-3
cdr3_aa: CASSSDRTYGYTF; cdr3_nt: TGTGCCAGCAGCTCCGACAGGACGTATGGCTACACCTTC; clone_size: -; v_call: TRBV7-6; d_call: -; j_call: TRBJ1-2
cdr3_aa: CASSRGGQETQYF; cdr3_nt: TGTGCCAGCAGCCGCGGGGGGCAAGAGACCCAGTACTTC; clone_size: -; v_call: TRBV7-2; d_call: TRBD2; j_call: TRBJ2-5
cdr3_aa: CASSPRDRGSNEQFF; cdr3_nt: TGTGCCAGCAGCCCCCGGGACAGGGGCTCCAATGAGCAGTTCTTC; clone_size: -; v_call: TRBV4-2; d_call: TRBD1; j_call: TRBJ2-1
cdr3_aa: CAISHYGYTF; cdr3_nt: TGTGCCATCAGCCATTATGGCTACACCTTC; clone_size: -; v_call: TRBV10-3; d_call: -; j_call: TRBJ1-2
cdr3_aa: CASRRGPSGDEAFF; cdr3_nt: TGTGCCAGCAGACGAGGGCCCTCGGGGGATGAAGCTTTCTTT; clone_size: -; v_call: TRBV5-6; d_call: -; j_call: TRBJ1-1
cdr3_aa: CASSLRGVNSPLHF; cdr3_nt: TGTGCCAGCAGCTTGCGGGGCGTAAATTCACCCCTCCACTTT; clone_size: -; v_call: TRBV7-2; d_call: -; j_call: TRBJ1-6
cdr3_aa: CASSEGQASGNTIYF; cdr3_nt: TGCGCCAGCAGCGAGGGACAGGCCTCTGGAAACACCATATATTTT; clone_size: -; v_call: TRBV5-1; d_call: TRBD1; j_call: TRBJ1-3
cdr3_aa: CASSQDHPGGPANEQFF; cdr3_nt: TGTGCCAGCAGCCAAGATCACCCGGGGGGCCCAGCTAATGAGCAGTTCTTC; clone_size: once; v_call: TRBV4-2; d_call: -; j_call: TRBJ2-1
cdr3_aa: CASSSETSGLYYGYTF; cdr3_nt: TGTGCCAGTAGTTCAGAAACGTCGGGACTTTACTATGGCTACACCTTC; clone_size: -; v_call: TRBV19; d_call: -; j_call: TRBJ1-2
cdr3_aa: CASSIGSQPQHF; cdr3_nt: TGTGCCAGCAGCATAGGGAGTCAGCCCCAGCATTTT; clone_size: -; v_call: TRBV7-9; d_call: -; j_call: TRBJ1-5